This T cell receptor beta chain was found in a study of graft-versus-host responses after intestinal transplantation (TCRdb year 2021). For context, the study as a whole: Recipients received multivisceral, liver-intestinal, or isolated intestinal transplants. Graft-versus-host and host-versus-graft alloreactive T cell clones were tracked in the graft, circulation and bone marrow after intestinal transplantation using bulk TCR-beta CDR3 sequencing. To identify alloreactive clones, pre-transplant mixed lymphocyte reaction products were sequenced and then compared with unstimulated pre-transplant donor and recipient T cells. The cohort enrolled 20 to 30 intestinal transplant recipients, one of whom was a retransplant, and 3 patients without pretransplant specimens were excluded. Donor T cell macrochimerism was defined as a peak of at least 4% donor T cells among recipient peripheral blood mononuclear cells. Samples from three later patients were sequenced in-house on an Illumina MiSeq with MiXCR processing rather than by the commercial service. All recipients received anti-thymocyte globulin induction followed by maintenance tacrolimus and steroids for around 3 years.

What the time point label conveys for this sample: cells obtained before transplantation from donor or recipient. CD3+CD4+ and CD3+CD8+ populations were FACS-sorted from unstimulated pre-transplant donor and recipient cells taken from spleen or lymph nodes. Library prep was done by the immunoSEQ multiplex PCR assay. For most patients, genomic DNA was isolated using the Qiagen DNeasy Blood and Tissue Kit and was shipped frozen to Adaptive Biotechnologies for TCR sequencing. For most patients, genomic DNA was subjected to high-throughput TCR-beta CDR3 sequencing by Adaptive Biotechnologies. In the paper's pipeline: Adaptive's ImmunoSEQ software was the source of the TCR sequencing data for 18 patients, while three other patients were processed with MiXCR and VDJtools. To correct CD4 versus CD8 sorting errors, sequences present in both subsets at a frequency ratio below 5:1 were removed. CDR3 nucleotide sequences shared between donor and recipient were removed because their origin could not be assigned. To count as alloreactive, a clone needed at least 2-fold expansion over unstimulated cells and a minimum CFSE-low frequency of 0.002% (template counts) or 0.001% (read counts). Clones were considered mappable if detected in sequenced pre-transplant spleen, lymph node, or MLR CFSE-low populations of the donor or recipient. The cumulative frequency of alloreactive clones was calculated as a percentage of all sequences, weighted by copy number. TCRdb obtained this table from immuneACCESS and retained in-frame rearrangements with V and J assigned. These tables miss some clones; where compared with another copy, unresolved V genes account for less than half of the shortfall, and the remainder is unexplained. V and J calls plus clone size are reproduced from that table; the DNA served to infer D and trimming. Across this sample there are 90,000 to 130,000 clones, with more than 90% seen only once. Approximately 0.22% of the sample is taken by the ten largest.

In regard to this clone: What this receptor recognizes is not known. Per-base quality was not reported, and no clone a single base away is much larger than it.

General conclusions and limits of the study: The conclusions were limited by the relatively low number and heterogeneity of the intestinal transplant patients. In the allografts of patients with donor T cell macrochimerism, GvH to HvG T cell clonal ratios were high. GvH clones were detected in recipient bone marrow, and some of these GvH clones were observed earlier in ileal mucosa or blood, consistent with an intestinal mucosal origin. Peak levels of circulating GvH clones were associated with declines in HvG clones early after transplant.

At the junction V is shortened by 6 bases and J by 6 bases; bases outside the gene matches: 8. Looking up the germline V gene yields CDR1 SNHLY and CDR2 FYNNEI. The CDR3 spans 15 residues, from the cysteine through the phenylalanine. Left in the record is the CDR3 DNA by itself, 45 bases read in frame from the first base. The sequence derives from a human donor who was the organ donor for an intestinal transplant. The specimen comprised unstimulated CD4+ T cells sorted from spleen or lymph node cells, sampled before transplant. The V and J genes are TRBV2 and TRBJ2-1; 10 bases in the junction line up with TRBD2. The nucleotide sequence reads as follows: TGTGCCAGCAGGGTCCTAGCGGGAGCGTCCAATGAGCAGTTCTTC. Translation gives CASRVLAGASNEQFF.